This TCR beta chain was identified in a study of tumor and adjacent non-tumor tissue in lung cancer. No cell sorting was done before RNA was extracted from the tissue. The normal lung tissue was taken more than 3 cm from the tumor edge. Chemotherapy-naive patients with new lung cancer underwent thoracic surgery in China, August–late 2014. A modified ARM-PCR protocol with three rounds of nested PCR amplified TCRbeta. From the multiplex PCR reads, TCRdb called clonotypes with MiXCR, one entry per CDR3 protein. The table has 98,000 or so distinct CDR3 sequences, roughly 78% seen once. Study observations and caveats: Compared with tumor, normal lung showed significantly lower TCR diversity. Top 100 clones took a larger repertoire share in normal lung. Patients with more diverse tumor TCRs had worse survival.

On this clonotype: The antigen is not known.

Material for sequencing was distant non-tumor lung tissue. The clonotype originates from a man aged 55 to 69 with small cell lung cancer.

CDR3 loop: CSVGVEGLCYTF. The CDR3 DNA follows: TGCAGCGTTGGAGTCGAAGGGTTGTGCTACACCTTC. The chain uses TRBV29-1 and TRBJ1-2; D is unclear. The V end lost 4 bases, the J end lost 9 bases, and 15 bases lay between the germline ends. Germline CDR1 is SQVTM and CDR2 is ANQGSEA. This CDR3 has 12 amino acids.